This paragraph reports one T cell receptor beta chain. Its matching antigen is unknown. The sample originates from a study of cytomegalovirus exposure and HLA in healthy donors. Whole-study findings and limits: Cytomegalovirus-associated status was assigned to 164 TCR beta chains.

Libraries were prepared by immunoSEQ multiplex PCR; TCRdb keeps only in-frame clonotypes and omits some of them. The sample includes some 150,000 clones, just over 90% of them seen just once. CDR3 length: 15 residues. V was clipped by 1 base and J by 5 bases; unmatched bases: 2. The germline V gene has CDR1 SGHTA and CDR2 FQGNSA. The sequence derives from a young man in good health and CMV-seronegative. The V and J genes are TRBV7-2 and TRBJ2-1, with TRBD1 identical over 10 bases. Sequenced material: PBMCs. The CDR3 DNA reads as TGTGCCAGCAGCTTAGTTGGGACAGGGGACAATGAGCAGTTCTTC. This codes for CASSLVGTGDNEQFF. Filled out from reference TRBV7-2 and TRBJ2-1, the complete variable domain reads GAGVSQSPSNKVTEKGKDVELRCDPISGHTALYWYRQSLGQGLEFLIYFQGNSAPDKSGLPSDRFSAERTGGSVSTLTIQRTQQEDSAVYLCASSLVGTGDNEQFFGPGTRLTVL.